The 21 T cell receptor beta chains below all came from one sample that was sequenced in a study of T cells in Graves' hyperthyroidism and ophthalmopathy. RNA transcripts gave rise to amplified TCR beta CDR3 regions. The primer set for the first-round RT-PCR of the TCR CDR3 was HTBI. TCRdb fed the multiplex PCR reads into MiXCR, producing one record per CDR3 protein. The data contain hundreds of thousands of distinct CDR3 sequences, less than 45% of them singletons. Material for sequencing was peripheral blood or thyroid tissue (not recorded which). Source of these receptors: an adult man with Graves' disease, either hyperthyroidism or ophthalmopathy (not recorded which).

This clonotype was recorded many times. The V call is TRBV7-9, the J call TRBJ1-5, with 10 bases that match TRBD1. Germline-derived CDR1 and CDR2 are SEHNR and FQNEAQ (reference sequence). This CDR3 spans 14 amino acids. The V gene end was trimmed by 4 bases and the J gene end by 6 bases; junction bases not matched to a gene: 3. The CDR3: CASSSGQGIQPQHF. The CDR3 nucleotides read TGTGCCAGCAGCTCGGGACAGGGGATTCAGCCCCAGCATTTT.

The table lists this clonotype with many counts. At one boundary the junction diverges from the germline segment, which might be a read error. This chain connects TRBV10-3 to TRBJ2-7; 8 positions match TRBD1. The CDR3 runs 13 residues. CDR1 and CDR2 (germline): ENHRY, SYGVKD. The CDR3 coding sequence is TGTGCCAGCAGTGAAGGACAGGGAACCGAGCAGTACTTC. Translating gives CASSEGQGTEQYF.

This chain connects TRBV2 to TRBJ2-5, with 11 bases fitting TRBD2. After removal of 6 bases from V and 1 base from J, the junction contained 4 bases not matched to a gene. The CDR3 runs 15 residues. The germline V gene encodes CDR1 SNHLY and CDR2 FYNNEI. The CDR3 DNA follows: TGTGCCAGCAGCCAGCTAGCGGGAGGCCAAGAGACCCAGTACTTC. It yields the protein CASSQLAGGQETQYF. Based on the CDR3 plus reference TRBV2 and TRBJ2-5, the full variable domain is EPEVTQTPSHQVTQMGQEVILRCVPISNHLYFYWYRQILGQKVEFLVSFYNNEISEKSEIFDDQFSVERPDGSNFTLKIRSTKLEDSAMYFCASSQLAGGQETQYFGPGTRLLVL.

This clonotype was detected only a few times. The chain has TRBV7-9 and TRBJ2-5, with 7 bases identical to TRBD2. The germline V gene has CDR1 SEHNR and CDR2 FQNEAQ (reference sequence). The CDR3 is 15 amino acids. With V trimmed by 3 bases and J by 4 bases, 8 bases remained unmatched. Written as DNA, the CDR3 is TGTGCCAGCAGCTTCGGCGGGAGCACGGGAGAGACCCAGTACTTC. Encoded protein: CASSFGGSTGETQYF. The full variable domain, completed using reference TRBV7-9 and TRBJ2-5, is DTGVSQNPRHKITKRGQNVTFRCDPISEHNRLYWYRQTLGQGPEFLTYFQNEAQLEKSRLLSDRFSAERPKGSFSTLEIQRTEQGDSAMYLCASSFGGSTGETQYFGPGTRLLVL.

This clonotype was observed a handful of times. V is TRBV6-5 and J is TRBJ1-6; D is unresolved. Germline V gene data show CDR1 as MNHEY and CDR2 as SVGAGI. Trimming took 5 bases from V and 4 from J, leaving 12 bases between them. The CDR3 is 15 residues long. CDR3 nucleotide sequence: TGTGCCAGCAGTGAAACGGCAGGATATAATTCACCCCTCCACTTT. It is translated as CASSETAGYNSPLHF.

J is TRBJ2-7 and V is TRBV19; 9 bases are a match to TRBD2. The J segment lost 6 bases and the V segment lost 3 bases, leaving 9 bases of the junction unmatched. Germline V gene lookup returns CDR1 LNHDA and CDR2 SQIVND (reference sequence). The CDR3 runs to 15 residues. The CDR3 DNA sequence: TGTGCCAGTAGTATGCTGGGACTAGCTGGGTTCGAGCAGTACTTC. Encoded protein: CASSMLGLAGFEQYF.

The chain couples TRBV6-5 to TRBJ2-5; 8 nucleotides align to TRBD1. The junction had 7 bases not matched to a gene; V was cut back by 5 bases and J by 5 bases. The CDR3 loop spans 14 amino acids. Looked up from germline, CDR1 is MNHEY and CDR2 is SVGAGI. The DNA for the CDR3 is TGTGCCAGCAGTGACGGACAGGGACGGGAGACCCAGTACTTC. Translating gives CASSDGQGRETQYF.

This clonotype has only a few counts. The chain recombines TRBV6-6 with TRBJ1-6; 11 positions match TRBD1. CDR3 length: 14 residues. V lost 6 bases, J lost 7 bases, and 2 bases stayed unmatched. Per the germline V gene, CDR1 is MNHNY and CDR2 is SVGAGI (reference sequence). The CDR3 region is CASRGQGENSPLHF. For the CDR3, the DNA is TGTGCCAGCAGGGGACAGGGGGAAAATTCACCCCTCCACTTT.

V gene TRBV5-1 combines with J gene TRBJ2-5; TRBD1 might be the D (6 bases). CDR1 SGHRS and CDR2 YFSETQ come from the germline V gene. Trimming removed 0 bases at V and 6 bases at J, with 15 bases between. The CDR3 totals 15 residues. CDR3: CASSLEGSGVKTQYF. DNA for the CDR3: TGCGCCAGCAGCTTGGAGGGGTCAGGGGTCAAGACCCAGTACTTC.

About this clonotype itself: The junction differs from germline at one of its ends, possibly a read error. V and J are TRBV19 and TRBJ1-1; a weak D match, TRBD1 (6 bases). Germline CDR1 is LNHDA and CDR2 is SQIVND (reference sequence). This CDR3 spans 15 amino acids. The CDR3 protein is CASIRTDPWNTEAFF. In DNA form, the CDR3 reads TGTGCCAGTATTAGGACAGACCCCTGGAACACTGAAGCTTTTTTT.

The rearrangement links TRBV3-1 to TRBJ1-1, with TRBD1 matching over 7 bases. The V and J ends lost 3 bases and 0 bases, in that order; junction bases with no gene match: 4. The CDR3 contains 15 residues. Germline CDR1 and CDR2: LGHDT and YNNKEL (reference sequence). DNA of the CDR3: TGTGCCAGCAGCCACCAACAGGGGATGAACACTGAAGCTTTCTTT. Its translation is CASSHQQGMNTEAFF.

The chain combines TRBV9 with TRBJ1-2, with 10 bases lining up with TRBD1. CDR1 and CDR2 from the germline V gene are SGDLS and YYNGEE. Germline trimming cut 2 bases from V and 6 bases from J; bases unmatched to any gene: 4. CDR3 length: 14 amino acids. The CDR3 protein is CASSVGTGVDGYTF. The CDR3 DNA reads TGTGCCAGCAGCGTCGGGACAGGGGTAGATGGCTACACCTTC.

This chain links TRBV9 with TRBJ2-5, with 9 bases aligning to TRBD2. With 3 bases clipped from V and 4 bases from J, the junction kept 7 bases outside the gene matches. The CDR3 loop spans 15 amino acids. CDR1 is SGDLS, CDR2 YYNGEE, per germline. The CDR3 DNA reads as TGTGCCAGCAGCGAAGCGGGAGGCCCTCCAGAGACCCAGTACTTC. This sequence encodes CASSEAGGPPETQYF.

V gene TRBV11-1 combines with J gene TRBJ2-7; D may be TRBD1 or TRBD2 (5 bases each). Germline V gives CDR1 SGHAT, CDR2 FQDESV (reference sequence). The CDR3 runs 14 residues. CDR3 sequence reads: CARTPGTGTYEQYF. The CDR3 DNA is TGTGCTAGGACCCCCGGGACCGGCACCTACGAGCAGTACTTC. The full variable domain, its missing parts supplied by reference TRBV11-1 and TRBJ2-7, is EAEVAQSPRYKITEKSQAVAFWCDPISGHATLYWYRQILGQGPELLVQFQDESVVDDSQLPKDRFSAERLKGVDSTLKIQPAELGDSAMYLCARTPGTGTYEQYFGPGTRLTVT.

This sequence joins TRBV6-5 and TRBJ1-2, with 11 nucleotides matching TRBD1. V dropped 4 bases and J dropped 8; count of bases not matched to a gene: 15. Germline V gene sequence: CDR1 MNHEY, CDR2 SVGAGI. The CDR3 extends over 17 amino acids. The CDR3 bases are TGTGCCAGCAGTTTCCGGGACAGGGGGAGAGAAAGAGAGGGCTACACCTTC. Translating gives CASSFRDRGREREGYTF.

This clonotype was seen only a few times. The V and J genes are TRBV20-1 and TRBJ2-7; D may correspond to TRBD1 or TRBD2 (5 bases each). The CDR3 extends over 13 amino acids. Trimming stripped 1 base from V and 2 bases from J, with 9 bases between. The germline CDR1 and CDR2 sequences are DFQATT and SNEGSKA (reference sequence). In DNA, the CDR3 is TGCAGTGCTAGAGGGGGGAACCCCTACGAGCAGTACTTC. Protein sequence: CSARGGNPYEQYF.

The chain links TRBV2 to TRBJ2-7; tentatively, D is TRBD1 (5 bases). This CDR3 has 15 amino acids. Germline values: CDR1 SNHLY, CDR2 FYNNEI. Trimming left V 6 bases short and J 2 bases short, with 17 bases between. Here the CDR3 DNA reads TGTGCCAGCAGCCAAGACTTAGGGGAAACCTACGAGCAGTACTTC. This gives the protein CASSQDLGETYEQYF.

In DNA form, the CDR3 reads TGTGCCAGCAGCAACCGCCCTGCAACTAATGAAAAACTGTTTTTT. It specifies CASSNRPATNEKLFF. The V gene is TRBV5-4, the J gene TRBJ1-4; D is unclear. Trimming took off 4 bases at V and 0 bases at J, with 10 bases between the two ends. The CDR3 is 15 residues long. Germline lookup yields CDR1 SGHNT and CDR2 YYREEE (reference sequence). The full variable domain, its missing parts supplied by reference TRBV5-4 and TRBJ1-4, is ETGVTQSPTHLIKTRGQQVTLRCSSQSGHNTVSWYQQALGQGPQFIFQYYREEENGRGNFPPRFSGLQFPNYSSELNVNALELDDSALYLCASSNRPATNEKLFFGSGTQLSVL.

This clonotype was recorded at least ten times. The V gene is TRBV10-3, the J gene TRBJ1-5; 7 nucleotides match TRBD1. Germline CDR1 and CDR2: ENHRY and SYGVKD. The junction had 6 bases not matched to a gene; V was cut back by 0 bases and J by 4 bases. The CDR3 loop spans 16 amino acids. This chain's CDR3 is CAISESGGQTNQPQHF. As DNA, the CDR3 is TGTGCCATCAGTGAGTCCGGGGGACAGACGAATCAGCCCCAGCATTTT.

V gene TRBV7-2 combines with J gene TRBJ1-4; perhaps TRBD1 as D (6 bases). The CDR3 loop spans 15 amino acids. Deletions cut 0 bases from V and 6 bases from J, with 11 bases between. Germline V gives CDR1 SGHTA, CDR2 FQGNSA. CDR3: CASSLARTADEKLFF. The CDR3 bases are TGTGCCAGCAGCTTAGCGAGGACAGCGGATGAAAAACTGTTTTTT.

In this sample, this clonotype turned up a few times. CDR3 amino acids: CASGALGPQHF. The DNA of the CDR3 is TGTGCCAGCGGAGCTCTGGGGCCCCAGCATTTT. This chain links TRBV7-8 with TRBJ1-5; D call uncertain. This CDR3 is built from 11 residues. Per germline, CDR1 SGHVS and CDR2 FQNEAQ. V was clipped by 8 bases and J by 9 bases, with 11 bases between them.